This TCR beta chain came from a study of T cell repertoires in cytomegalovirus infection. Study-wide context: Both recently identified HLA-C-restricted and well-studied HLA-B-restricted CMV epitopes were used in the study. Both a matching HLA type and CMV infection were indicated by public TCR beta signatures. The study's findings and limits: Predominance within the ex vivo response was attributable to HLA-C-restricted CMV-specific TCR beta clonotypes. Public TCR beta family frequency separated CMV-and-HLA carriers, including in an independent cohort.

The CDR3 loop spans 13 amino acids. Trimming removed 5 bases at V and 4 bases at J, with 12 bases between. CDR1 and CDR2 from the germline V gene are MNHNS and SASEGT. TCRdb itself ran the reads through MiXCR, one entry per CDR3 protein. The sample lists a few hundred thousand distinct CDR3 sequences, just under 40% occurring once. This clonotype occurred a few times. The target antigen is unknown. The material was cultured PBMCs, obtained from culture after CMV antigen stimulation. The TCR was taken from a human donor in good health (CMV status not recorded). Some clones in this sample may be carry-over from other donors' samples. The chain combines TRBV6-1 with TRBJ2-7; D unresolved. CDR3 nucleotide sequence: TGTGCCAGCAGTTTTCGTCCCCTTTACGAGCAGTACTTC. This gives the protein CASSFRPLYEQYF.